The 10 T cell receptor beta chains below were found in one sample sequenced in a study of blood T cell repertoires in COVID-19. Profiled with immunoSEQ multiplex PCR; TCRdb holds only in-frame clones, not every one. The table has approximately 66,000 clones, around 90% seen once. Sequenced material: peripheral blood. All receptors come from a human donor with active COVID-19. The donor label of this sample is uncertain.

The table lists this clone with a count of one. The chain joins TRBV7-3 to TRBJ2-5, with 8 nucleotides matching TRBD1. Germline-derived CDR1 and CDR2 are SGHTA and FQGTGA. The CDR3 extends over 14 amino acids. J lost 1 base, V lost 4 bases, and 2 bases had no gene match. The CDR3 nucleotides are TGTGCCAGCAGCTCCACAGGGGGCCAAGAGACCCAGTACTTC. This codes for CASSSTGGQETQYF.

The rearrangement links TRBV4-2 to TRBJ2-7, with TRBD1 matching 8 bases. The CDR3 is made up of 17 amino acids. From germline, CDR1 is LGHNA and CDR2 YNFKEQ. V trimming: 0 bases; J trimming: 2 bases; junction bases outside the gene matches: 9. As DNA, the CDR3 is TGTGCCAGCAGCCAAGATATGAGGACAGGGTCTACCTACGAGCAGTACTTC. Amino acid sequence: CASSQDMRTGSTYEQYF.

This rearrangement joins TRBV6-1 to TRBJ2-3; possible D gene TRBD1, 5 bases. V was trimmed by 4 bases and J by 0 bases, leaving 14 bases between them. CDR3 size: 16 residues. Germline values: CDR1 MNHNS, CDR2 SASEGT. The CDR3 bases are TGTGCCAGCAGTGCCTCAAGGACAACTAGCACAGATACGCAGTATTTT. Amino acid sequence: CASSASRTTSTDTQYF.

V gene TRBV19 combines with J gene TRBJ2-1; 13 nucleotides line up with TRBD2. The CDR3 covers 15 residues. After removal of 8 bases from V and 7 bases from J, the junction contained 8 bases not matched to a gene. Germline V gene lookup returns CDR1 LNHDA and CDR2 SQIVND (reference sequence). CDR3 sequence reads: CASGLAGARWNEQFF. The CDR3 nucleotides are TGTGCCAGTGGACTAGCGGGAGCCCGATGGAATGAGCAGTTCTTC.

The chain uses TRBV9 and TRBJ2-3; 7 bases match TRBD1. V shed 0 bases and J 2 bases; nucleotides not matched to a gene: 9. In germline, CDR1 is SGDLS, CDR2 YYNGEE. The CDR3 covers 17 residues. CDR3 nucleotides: TGTGCCAGCAGCGTAGGGAGGAGGACAGGCTCCACAGATACGCAGTATTTT. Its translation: CASSVGRRTGSTDTQYF.

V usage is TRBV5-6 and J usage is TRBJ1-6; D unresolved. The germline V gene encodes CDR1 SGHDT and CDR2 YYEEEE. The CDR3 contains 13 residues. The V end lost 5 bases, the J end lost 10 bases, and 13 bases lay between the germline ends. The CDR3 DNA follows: TGTGCCAGCAGGACCTACGAGGGCTCACCCCTCCACTTT. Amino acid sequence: CASRTYEGSPLHF.

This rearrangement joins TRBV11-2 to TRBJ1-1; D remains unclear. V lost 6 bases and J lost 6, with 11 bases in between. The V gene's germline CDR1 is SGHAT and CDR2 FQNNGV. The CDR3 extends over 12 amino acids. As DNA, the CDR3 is TGTGCCAGCAGTTTATATTTCGCTGAAGCTTTCTTT. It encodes CASSLYFAEAFF.

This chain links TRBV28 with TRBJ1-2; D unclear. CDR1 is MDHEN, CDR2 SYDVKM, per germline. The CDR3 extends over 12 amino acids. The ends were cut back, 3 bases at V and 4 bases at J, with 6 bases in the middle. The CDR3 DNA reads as TGTGCCAGCAGTTTTGAGGCCTATGGCTACACCTTC. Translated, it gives CASSFEAYGYTF.

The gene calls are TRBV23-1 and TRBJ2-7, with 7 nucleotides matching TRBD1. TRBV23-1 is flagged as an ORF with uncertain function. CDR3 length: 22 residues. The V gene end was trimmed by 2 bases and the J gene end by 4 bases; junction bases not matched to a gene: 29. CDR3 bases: TGCGCCAGCAGTCAACCCCCATATAGGTTTTCGAGGGGACAGTCTCCCTTATACGAGCAGTACTTC. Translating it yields CASSQPPYRFSRGQSPLYEQYF.

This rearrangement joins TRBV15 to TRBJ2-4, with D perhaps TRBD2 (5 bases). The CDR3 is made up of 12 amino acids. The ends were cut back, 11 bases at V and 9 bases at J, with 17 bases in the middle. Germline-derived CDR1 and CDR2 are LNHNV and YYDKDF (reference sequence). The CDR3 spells CAVRGRAGIQYF. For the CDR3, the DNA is TGTGCCGTACGTGGGCGGGCGGGCATTCAGTACTTC.